This T cell receptor beta chain is drawn from a study of patients and donors after allogeneic stem cell transplantation. The CDR3 totals 15 residues. Germline V gives CDR1 SGHAT, CDR2 FQNNGV. The junction had 6 bases not matched to a gene; V was cut back by 2 bases and J by 6 bases. One entry per CDR3 protein, called by TCRdb with MiXCR from the RT-PCR reads. The repertoire has about a million distinct CDR3 sequences, more than 15% of them found once; the top ten carry 5% to 6.5%. This sequence was found in a human donor who was either an allogeneic HSCT recipient or a stem cell or donor lymphocyte infusion donor (not recorded which). It is not recorded whose cells these are; they may come from a transplant donor. This sequence joins TRBV11-2 and TRBJ2-1; 8 nucleotides line up with TRBD2. The sample comprised blood, either unsorted or a sorted T cell fraction (not recorded which). The CDR3 spells CASSLSRGGRNEQFF. In DNA, the CDR3 is TGTGCCAGCAGCTTAAGTCGGGGGGGCCGCAATGAGCAGTTCTTC.